This is a list of T cell receptor beta chains from one sample in a study of neurological immune-mediated disorders. Each CDR3 protein is one row after TCRdb ran MiXCR on the 5' RACE reads. The sample yields just under 45,000 distinct CDR3 sequences, 20% to 25% seen once. Specimen: PBMCs. These receptors all come from a man in his fifties or sixties with HTLV-1-associated myelopathy (HAM/TSP). CDR3s include the opening cysteine and the closing phenylalanine or tryptophan. The order of the fields is D gene, clone size, J gene, V gene, CDR3 DNA, CDR3 protein. The D gene is left open where the match is weak. Size is stated for part of the rows, as once, few or many counts, or as a class when the clone is expanded.

TRBD2,many,TRBJ2-3,TRBV12-3/TRBV12-4,TGTGCCAGCAGTCCGGGACTAGCGGGAGGGCCGCATAGCACAGATACGCAGTATTTT,CASSPGLAGGPHSTDTQYF
NA,many,TRBJ1-5,TRBV20-1,TGCAGTGCTAGAAGGGCCCTAGAGCCCCAGCATTTT,CSARRALEPQHF
NA,many,TRBJ2-7,TRBV20-1,TGCAGTGTTTATGGGAGGAGCTCCTACGAGCAGTACTTC,CSVYGRSSYEQYF
NA,NA,TRBJ2-2,TRBV2,TGTGCCAGCAGTAGGGCCACGAACACCGGGGAGCTGTTTTTT,CASSRATNTGELFF
NA,many,TRBJ2-3,TRBV9,TGTGCCAGCAGCCTAATCGCGGGGCCCACAGATACGCAGTATTTT,CASSLIAGPTDTQYF
TRBD1,many,TRBJ2-1,TRBV5-1,TGCGCCAGCAGCTCCGGGACAGGGGGAGGACTAGCAGCTAGCAATGAGCAGTTCTTC,CASSSGTGGGLAASNEQFF
NA,NA,TRBJ1-5,TRBV19,TGTGCCAGTAGTATTTACAAAAATAGCAATCAGCCCCAGCATTTT,CASSIYKNSNQPQHF
TRBD2,few,TRBJ2-2,TRBV6-5,TGTGCCAGCAGTTACCAGTGGGGGAGGGGTACCGGGGAGCTGTTTTTT,CASSYQWGRGTGELFF
NA,many,TRBJ2-7,TRBV20-1,TGCAGTGCTAGGGAGAACTACGAGCAGTACTTC,CSARENYEQYF
TRBD2,NA,TRBJ2-7,TRBV7-2,TGTGCCAGCAGCTCGGGACTAGCGGGCGTTAGCGAGCAGTACTTC,CASSSGLAGVSEQYF
NA,many,TRBJ1-6,TRBV5-1,TGCGCCAGCAGCTTGGATGGGGGGCGTAATTCACCCCTCCACTTT,CASSLDGGRNSPLHF
NA,many,TRBJ2-3,TRBV10-3,TGTGCCATCAGTGAGGCGGGGTTAGATACGCAGTATTTT,CAISEAGLDTQYF
NA,many,TRBJ2-7,TRBV5-1,TGCGCCAGCAGCTTGGGGAGGCCGGGTGAGCAGTACTTC,CASSLGRPGEQYF
TRBD1,many,TRBJ2-1,TRBV6-6,TGTGCCAGCAGCCTCCCTGGACAGGGCTACAATGAGCAGTTCTTC,CASSLPGQGYNEQFF
TRBD2,many,TRBJ2-3,TRBV28,TGTGCCAGCAGCCTAGGACTAGCGGGAGGGCCGCCGGGTGCACTTTCTACGCAGTATTTT,CASSLGLAGGPPGALSTQYF
NA,many,TRBJ2-5,TRBV12-3/TRBV12-4,TGTGCCAGCAGCCCAGATGGGACAACAAAGACCCAGTACTTC,CASSPDGTTKTQYF
NA,many,TRBJ1-1,TRBV10-3,TGTGCCATCAGTGTAACGAACACTGAAGCTTTCTTT,CAISVTNTEAFF
TRBD2,many,TRBJ2-1,TRBV12-3/TRBV12-4,TGTGCCAGCAGTTTGGCAGCGGGAGGGCTTAATGAGCAGTTCTTC,CASSLAAGGLNEQFF
NA,many,TRBJ1-5,TRBV7-2,TGTGCCAGCAGCGCCGCTTGGAGCAATCAGCCCCAGCATTTT,CASSAAWSNQPQHF
NA,many,TRBJ2-3,TRBV9,TGTGCCAGCAGCGCTTTTGGAGATACGCAGTATTTT,CASSAFGDTQYF
TRBD2,many,TRBJ2-3,TRBV11-3,TGTGCCAGCAGCCCGGGACTAGCGTTTAACACAGATACGCAGTATTTT,CASSPGLAFNTDTQYF
NA,many,TRBJ1-5,TRBV9,TGTGCCAGCAGCCCCTGGGACCGTAGCAATCAGCCCCAGCATTTT,CASSPWDRSNQPQHF
NA,many,TRBJ2-7,TRBV7-9,TGTGCCAGCAGTCCCTGGGAGGGGGCCCAATACGAGCAGTACTTC,CASSPWEGAQYEQYF
NA,many,TRBJ2-7,TRBV20-1,TGCAGTGCTACCGGGACCAAAGCCTACGAGCAGTACTTC,CSATGTKAYEQYF
NA,many,TRBJ1-5,TRBV12-3/TRBV12-4,TGTGCCAGCAGTTTAGCCGGGGGGGGGAGCAATCAGCCCCAGCATTTT,CASSLAGGGSNQPQHF
NA,many,TRBJ1-4,TRBV6-1,TGTGCCAGCAGTGAAGCCGGTGCCCTTAAGGAAAAACTGTTTTTT,CASSEAGALKEKLFF
TRBD2,many,TRBJ2-1,TRBV28,TGTGCCAGCAGTCCCCAGCGGGAGTGGTCCTACAATGAGCAGTTCTTC,CASSPQREWSYNEQFF
NA,many,TRBJ2-1,TRBV12-3/TRBV12-4,TGTGCCAGCAGTTTAAGCCCCGAGGAGAGGCAGTTCTTC,CASSLSPEERQFF
TRBD2,NA,TRBJ2-3,TRBV20-1,TGCAGTGCTAGAGACGGACTAGCGGGGTCCCGGGGGACGCAGTATTTT,CSARDGLAGSRGTQYF
NA,many,TRBJ1-4,TRBV15,TGTGCCACCAGCAGAGATCCGGCCGGGAGGGAAAAACTGTTTTTT,CATSRDPAGREKLFF
TRBD2,many,TRBJ2-2,TRBV12-3/TRBV12-4,TGTGCCAGCAGTTTAATGGCCGGGAGGGGCGGGGAGCTGTTTTTT,CASSLMAGRGGELFF
TRBD1,many,TRBJ1-6,TRBV5-5,TGTGCCAGCAGGCCCTCCGGGACAGGGTTCTCACCCCTCCACTTT,CASRPSGTGFSPLHF
NA,many,TRBJ2-7,TRBV2,TGTGCCAGCAGCGCCACCACTGAAGGGGAGCAGTACTTC,CASSATTEGEQYF
TRBD1,many,TRBJ1-2,TRBV5-6,TGTGCCAGCAGCCAGGGACAGTCCTATGGCTACACCTTC,CASSQGQSYGYTF
NA,many,TRBJ2-5,TRBV7-2,TGTGCCAGCAGCTATAGTGGGGAGACCCAGTACTTC,CASSYSGETQYF
NA,many,TRBJ2-7,TRBV27,TGTGCCAGCAGCACAGCGGCCGGGACGGTATACGAGCAGTACTTC,CASSTAAGTVYEQYF
NA,many,TRBJ2-5,TRBV20-1,TGCAGTGCTAGAGATCCCGCCGGTTACTTCGAGACCCAGTACTTC,CSARDPAGYFETQYF
NA,many,TRBJ2-3,TRBV24-1,TGTGCCACCAGTGATTTGTTCGGTGCAGATACGCAGTATTTT,CATSDLFGADTQYF
NA,many,TRBJ2-3,TRBV20-1,TGCAGTGCTTGGGAAAGCACAGATACGCAGTATTTT,CSAWESTDTQYF
NA,many,TRBJ1-2,TRBV12-3/TRBV12-4,TGTGCCAGCACCATTCAGGGTATACATGGCTACACCTTC,CASTIQGIHGYTF
NA,many,TRBJ2-1,TRBV20-1,TGCAGTCCAGGGACCCCCCAAGGGAATGAGCAGTTCTTC,CSPGTPQGNEQFF